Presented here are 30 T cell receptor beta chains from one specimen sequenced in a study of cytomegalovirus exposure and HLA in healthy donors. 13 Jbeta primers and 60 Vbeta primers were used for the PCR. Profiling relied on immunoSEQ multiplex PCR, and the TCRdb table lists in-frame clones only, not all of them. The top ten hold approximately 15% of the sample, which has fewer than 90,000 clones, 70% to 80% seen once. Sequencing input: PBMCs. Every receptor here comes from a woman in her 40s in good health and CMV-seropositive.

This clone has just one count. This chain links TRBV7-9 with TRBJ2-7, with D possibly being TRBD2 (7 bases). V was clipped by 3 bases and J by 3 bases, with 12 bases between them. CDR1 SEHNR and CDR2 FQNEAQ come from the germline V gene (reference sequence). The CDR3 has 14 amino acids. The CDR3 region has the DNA TGTGCCAGCAGCTTGGGGGGGGCGGTCTACGAGCAGTACTTC. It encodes CASSLGGAVYEQYF.

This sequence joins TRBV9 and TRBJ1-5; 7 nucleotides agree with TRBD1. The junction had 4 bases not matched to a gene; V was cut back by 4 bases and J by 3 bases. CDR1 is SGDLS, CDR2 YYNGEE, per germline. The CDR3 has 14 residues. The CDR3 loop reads CASSITGDNQPQHF. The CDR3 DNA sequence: TGTGCCAGCAGCATTACAGGGGACAATCAGCCCCAGCATTTT.

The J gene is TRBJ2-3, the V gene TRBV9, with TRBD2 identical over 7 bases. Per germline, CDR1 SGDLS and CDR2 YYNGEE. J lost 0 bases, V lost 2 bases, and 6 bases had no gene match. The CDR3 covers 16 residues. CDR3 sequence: CASSVGTTPSTDTQYF. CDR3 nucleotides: TGTGCCAGCAGCGTCGGGACTACCCCTAGCACAGATACGCAGTATTTT.

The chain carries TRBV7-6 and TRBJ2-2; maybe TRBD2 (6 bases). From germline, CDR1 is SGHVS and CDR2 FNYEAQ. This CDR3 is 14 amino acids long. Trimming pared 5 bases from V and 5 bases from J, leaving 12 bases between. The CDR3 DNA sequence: TGTGCCAGCAGCAAGGAAGGGAGGACCGGGGAGCTGTTTTTT. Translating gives CASSKEGRTGELFF.

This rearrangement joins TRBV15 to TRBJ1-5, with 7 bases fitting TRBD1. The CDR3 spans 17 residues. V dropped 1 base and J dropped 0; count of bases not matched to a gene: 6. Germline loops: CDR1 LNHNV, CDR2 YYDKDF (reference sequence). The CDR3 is CATSRAPGQVSNQPQHF. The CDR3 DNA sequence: TGTGCCACCAGCAGAGCACCCGGACAGGTTAGCAATCAGCCCCAGCATTTT. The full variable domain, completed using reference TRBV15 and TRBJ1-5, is DAMVIQNPRYQVTQFGKPVTLSCSQTLNHNVMYWYQQKSSQAPKLLFHYYDKDFNNEADTPDNFQSRRPNTSFCFLDIRSPGLGDTAMYLCATSRAPGQVSNQPQHFGDGTRLSIL.

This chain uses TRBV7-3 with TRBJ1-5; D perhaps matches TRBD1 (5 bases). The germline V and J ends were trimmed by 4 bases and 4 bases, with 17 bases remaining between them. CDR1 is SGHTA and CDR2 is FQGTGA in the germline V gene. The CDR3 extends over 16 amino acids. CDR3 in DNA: TGTGCCAGCAGCTCGCCCAGGGTCTTCCTTAATCAGCCCCAGCATTTT. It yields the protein CASSSPRVFLNQPQHF.

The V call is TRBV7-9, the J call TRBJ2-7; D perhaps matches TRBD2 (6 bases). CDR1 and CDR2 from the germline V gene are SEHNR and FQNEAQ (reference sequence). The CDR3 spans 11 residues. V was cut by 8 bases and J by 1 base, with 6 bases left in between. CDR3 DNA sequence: TGTGCCAGCGGGGGGTCCTACGAGCAGTACTTC. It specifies CASGGSYEQYF.

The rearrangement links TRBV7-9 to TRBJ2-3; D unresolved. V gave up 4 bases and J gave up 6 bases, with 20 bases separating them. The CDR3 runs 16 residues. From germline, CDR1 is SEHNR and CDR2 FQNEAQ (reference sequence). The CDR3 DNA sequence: TGTGCCAGCAGCTCCCTTAGCAGTACCCCTTTTGATACGCAGTATTTT. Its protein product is CASSSLSSTPFDTQYF.

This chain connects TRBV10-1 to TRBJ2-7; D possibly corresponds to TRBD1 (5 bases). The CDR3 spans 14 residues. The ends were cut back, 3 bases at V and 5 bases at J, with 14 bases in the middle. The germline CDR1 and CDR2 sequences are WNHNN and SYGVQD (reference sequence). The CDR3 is CASSEGAPRNEQYF. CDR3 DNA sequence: TGCGCCAGCAGTGAAGGGGCTCCGAGGAACGAGCAGTACTTC.

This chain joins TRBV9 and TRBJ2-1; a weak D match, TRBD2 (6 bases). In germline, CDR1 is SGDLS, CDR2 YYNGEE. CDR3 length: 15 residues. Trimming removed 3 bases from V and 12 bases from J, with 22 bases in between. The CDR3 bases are TGTGCCAGCAGCGGAGGACTAAGGGAGATTGGGGCGCAGTTCTTC. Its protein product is CASSGGLREIGAQFF.

The CDR3 loop reads CASSGQGAYNEQFF. In DNA form, the CDR3 reads TGTGCCAGCAGCGGACAGGGGGCCTACAATGAGCAGTTCTTC. The V call is TRBV2, the J call TRBJ2-1, with 10 nucleotides matching TRBD1. The CDR3 runs to 14 residues. Unmatched junction bases numbered 1, after V lost 6 bases and J lost 2 bases. The germline V gene encodes CDR1 SNHLY and CDR2 FYNNEI.

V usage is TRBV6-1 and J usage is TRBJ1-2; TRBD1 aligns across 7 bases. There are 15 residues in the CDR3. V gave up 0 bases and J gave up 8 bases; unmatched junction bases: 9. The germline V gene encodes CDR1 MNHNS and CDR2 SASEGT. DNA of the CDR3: TGTGCCAGCAGTGAAGCGCGCGACAGGGACGGAGGCTACACCTTC. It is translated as CASSEARDRDGGYTF.

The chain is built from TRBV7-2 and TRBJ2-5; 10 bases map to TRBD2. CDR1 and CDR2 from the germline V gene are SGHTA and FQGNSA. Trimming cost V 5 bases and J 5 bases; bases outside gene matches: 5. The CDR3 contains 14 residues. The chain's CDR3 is CASSRGLASETQYF. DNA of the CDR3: TGTGCCAGCAGCCGGGGACTAGCGAGTGAGACCCAGTACTTC.

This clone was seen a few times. The CDR3 coding sequence is TGTGCCAGCAGCTTGCAGGGGTCTATGGACACCATATATTTT. It codes for CASSLQGSMDTIYF. The chain carries TRBV7-9 and TRBJ1-3, with D possibly matching TRBD1 (6 bases). Per the germline V gene, CDR1 is SEHNR and CDR2 is FQNEAQ (reference sequence). The CDR3 totals 14 residues. Trimming removed 3 bases at V and 8 bases at J, with 14 bases between.

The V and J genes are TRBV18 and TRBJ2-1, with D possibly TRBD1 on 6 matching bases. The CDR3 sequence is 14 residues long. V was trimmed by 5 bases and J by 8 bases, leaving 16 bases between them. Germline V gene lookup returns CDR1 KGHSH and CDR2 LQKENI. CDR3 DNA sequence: TGTGCCAGCTCATATATGGGGGCGAGGTATGAGCAGTTCTTC. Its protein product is CASSYMGARYEQFF.

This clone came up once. In nucleotides, the CDR3 is TGTGCCAGCAGCGCCTCCTCGGGATCACTAGTAGATACGCAGTATTTT. The encoded protein is CASSASSGSLVDTQYF. The gene calls are TRBV9 and TRBJ2-3; possibly TRBD2 for D (5 bases). The CDR3 sequence is 16 residues long. Germline-derived CDR1 and CDR2 are SGDLS and YYNGEE. V gave up 3 bases and J gave up 5 bases, with 19 bases separating them.

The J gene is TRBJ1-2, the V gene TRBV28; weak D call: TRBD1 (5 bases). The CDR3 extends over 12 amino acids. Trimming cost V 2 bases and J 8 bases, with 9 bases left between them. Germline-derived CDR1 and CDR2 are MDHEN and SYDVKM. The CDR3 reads CASSLQGKGYTF. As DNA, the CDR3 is TGTGCCAGCAGTTTACAGGGCAAGGGCTACACCTTC.

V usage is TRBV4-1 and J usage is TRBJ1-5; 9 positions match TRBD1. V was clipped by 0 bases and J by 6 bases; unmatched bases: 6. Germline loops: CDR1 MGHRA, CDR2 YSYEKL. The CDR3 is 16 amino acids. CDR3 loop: CASSQDLTGGFQPQHF. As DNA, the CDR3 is TGCGCCAGCAGCCAAGACCTCACAGGGGGCTTTCAGCCCCAGCATTTT.

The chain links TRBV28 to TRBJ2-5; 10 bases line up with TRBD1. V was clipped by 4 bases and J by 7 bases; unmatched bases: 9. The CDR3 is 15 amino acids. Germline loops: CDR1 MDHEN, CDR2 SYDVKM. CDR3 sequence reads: CASSSTGQGVGTQYF. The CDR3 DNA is TGTGCCAGCAGTTCGACCGGACAGGGGGTGGGGACCCAGTACTTC. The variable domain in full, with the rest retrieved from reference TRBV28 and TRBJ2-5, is DVKVTQSSRYLVKRTGEKVFLECVQDMDHENMFWYRQDPGLGLRLIYFSYDVKMKEKGDIPEGYSVSREKKERFSLILESASTNQTSMYLCASSSTGQGVGTQYFGPGTRLLVL.

This CDR3 is CASSPTRLDEQFF. DNA of the CDR3: TGTGCCAGCTCACCGACCAGGTTGGATGAGCAGTTCTTC. V and J are TRBV18 and TRBJ2-1; D is unclear. CDR3 size: 13 residues. CDR1 is KGHSH, CDR2 LQKENI, per germline. The germline V and J ends were trimmed by 3 bases and 8 bases, with 11 bases remaining between them. Full variable domain (remainder filled in from reference TRBV18 and TRBJ2-1): NAGVMQNPRHLVRRRGQEARLRCSPMKGHSHVYWYRQLPEEGLKFMVYLQKENIIDESGMPKERFSAEFPKEGPSILRIQQVVRGDSAAYFCASSPTRLDEQFFGPGTRLTVL.

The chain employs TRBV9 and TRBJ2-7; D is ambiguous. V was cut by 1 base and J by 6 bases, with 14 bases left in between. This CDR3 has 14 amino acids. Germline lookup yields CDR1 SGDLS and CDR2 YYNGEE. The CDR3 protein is CASSVSQRISEQYF. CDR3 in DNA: TGTGCCAGCAGCGTAAGCCAGCGAATCTCCGAGCAGTACTTC. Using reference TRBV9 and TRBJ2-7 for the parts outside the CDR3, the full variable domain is DSGVTQTPKHLITATGQRVTLRCSPRSGDLSVYWYQQSLDQGLQFLIQYYNGEERAKGNILERFSAQQFPDLHSELNLSSLELGDSALYFCASSVSQRISEQYFGPGTRLTVT.

The CDR3: CASSLDGGRATDTQYF. The CDR3 DNA is TGCGCCAGCAGCTTGGATGGCGGGAGGGCAACAGATACGCAGTATTTT. The rearrangement joins TRBV5-1 to TRBJ2-3; 9 positions match TRBD2. The V gene's germline CDR1 is SGHRS and CDR2 YFSETQ. This CDR3 is built from 16 residues. V lost 0 bases and J lost 3; bases outside the gene matches: 5.

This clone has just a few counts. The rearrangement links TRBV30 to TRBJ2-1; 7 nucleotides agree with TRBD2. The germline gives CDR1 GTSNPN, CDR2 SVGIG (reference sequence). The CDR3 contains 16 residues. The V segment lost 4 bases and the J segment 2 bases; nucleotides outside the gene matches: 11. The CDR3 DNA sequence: TGTGCCTGGAACCCCACCGGGAGCGGGGCCTACAATGAGCAGTTCTTC. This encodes CAWNPTGSGAYNEQFF.

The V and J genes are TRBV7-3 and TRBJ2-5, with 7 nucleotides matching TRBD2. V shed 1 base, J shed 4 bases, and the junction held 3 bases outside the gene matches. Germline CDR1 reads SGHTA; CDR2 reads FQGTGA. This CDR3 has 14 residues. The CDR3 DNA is TGTGCCAGCAGCTTAATCCCGGGAGGAGAGACCCAGTACTTC. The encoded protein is CASSLIPGGETQYF.

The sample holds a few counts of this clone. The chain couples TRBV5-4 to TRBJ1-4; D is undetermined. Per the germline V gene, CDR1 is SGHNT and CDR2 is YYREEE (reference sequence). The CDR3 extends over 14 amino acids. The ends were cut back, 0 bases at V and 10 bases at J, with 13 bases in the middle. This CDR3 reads CASSLALGDGKLFF. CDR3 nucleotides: TGTGCCAGCAGCTTGGCCTTGGGCGATGGAAAACTGTTTTTT. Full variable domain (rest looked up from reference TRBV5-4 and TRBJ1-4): ETGVTQSPTHLIKTRGQQVTLRCSSQSGHNTVSWYQQALGQGPQFIFQYYREEENGRGNFPPRFSGLQFPNYSSELNVNALELDDSALYLCASSLALGDGKLFFGSGTQLSVL.

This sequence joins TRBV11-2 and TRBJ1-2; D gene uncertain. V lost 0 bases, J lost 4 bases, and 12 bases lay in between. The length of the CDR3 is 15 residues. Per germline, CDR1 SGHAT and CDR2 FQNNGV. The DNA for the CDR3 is TGTGCCAGCAGCTTAGAGTTAGGAGGTTTCTATGGCTACACCTTC. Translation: CASSLELGGFYGYTF.

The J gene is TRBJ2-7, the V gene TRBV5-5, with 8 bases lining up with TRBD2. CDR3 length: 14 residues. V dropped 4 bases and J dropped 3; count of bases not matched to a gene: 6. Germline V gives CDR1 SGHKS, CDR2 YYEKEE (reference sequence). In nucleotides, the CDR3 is TGTGCCAGCAGCCTGGGACTAGACGTCTACGAGCAGTACTTC. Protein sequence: CASSLGLDVYEQYF.

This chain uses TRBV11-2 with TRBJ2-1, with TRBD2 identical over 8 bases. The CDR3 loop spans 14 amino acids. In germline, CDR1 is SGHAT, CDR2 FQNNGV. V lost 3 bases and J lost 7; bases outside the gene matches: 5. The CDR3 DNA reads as TGTGCCAGCAGCTTGGCTAGCGGGCTTAATGAGCAGTTCTTC. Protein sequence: CASSLASGLNEQFF.

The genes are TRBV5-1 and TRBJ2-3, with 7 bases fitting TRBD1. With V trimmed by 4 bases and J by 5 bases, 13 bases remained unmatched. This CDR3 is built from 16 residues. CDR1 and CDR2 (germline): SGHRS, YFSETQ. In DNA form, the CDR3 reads TGCGCCAGCAGCACGAGACAGGGAAAGGGTGGAGATACGCAGTATTTT. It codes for CASSTRQGKGGDTQYF.

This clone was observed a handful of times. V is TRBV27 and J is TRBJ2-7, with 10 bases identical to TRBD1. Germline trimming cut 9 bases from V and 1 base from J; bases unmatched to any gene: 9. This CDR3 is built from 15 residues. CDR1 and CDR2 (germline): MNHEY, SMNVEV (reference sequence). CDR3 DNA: TGTGCCAGTACAGAGGGGGGACAGGGGTCCTACGAGCAGTACTTC. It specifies CASTEGGQGSYEQYF.